This entry concerns a single T cell receptor (beta chain). Produced via immunoSEQ multiplex PCR; TCRdb's table is partial and in-frame only. The data contain about 93,000 clones, about nine tenths of them singletons. The sample comes from a study of blood T cell repertoires in COVID-19. Study at large: PBMCs, B-cell-depleted T cells, or T cells provided the cDNA or gDNA that made up the material.

The germline V gene has CDR1 SNHLY and CDR2 FYNNEI. V was trimmed by 5 bases and J by 4 bases, leaving 14 bases between them. The CDR3 runs 14 residues. This chain links TRBV2 with TRBJ1-1, with a tentative D call TRBD1 (6 bases). The receptor comes from a man aged 45 to 65 with acute or convalescent COVID-19. The sample was peripheral blood. In DNA form, the CDR3 reads TGTGCCAGCAGTCAAACAGGGCACGGCACTGAAGCTTTCTTT. Protein product: CASSQTGHGTEAFF.